This TCR beta chain emerged from a study of blood T cell repertoires in COVID-19. At the level of the study: Samples taken during acute and convalescent COVID-19 were collected in the United States, Italy and Spain. PBMCs, B-cell-depleted T cells, or T cells were the source of the cDNA or gDNA that made up the material.

V shed 7 bases, J shed 2 bases, and the junction held 5 bases outside the gene matches. Germline V lookup: CDR1 SGHRS, CDR2 YFSETQ. This CDR3 has 14 amino acids. Original analysis: Reference gene primer amplification yielded estimated nucleated cell counts. The data were produced by immunoSEQ multiplex PCR, yet TCRdb's version contains in-frame clones alone and is incomplete. V and J calls and clone size are those listed in that table; D and trimming were worked out from the DNA. This table holds approximately 140,000 clones, approximately 83% found once. This clone has a handful of counts. Patients of the Seattle cohort, enrolled during active infection, were followed longitudinally.

V usage is TRBV5-1 and J usage is TRBJ2-1; TRBD1 matches at 8 bases. The sequenced material came from peripheral blood. This TCR derives from a woman in her fifties or sixties with COVID-19, enrolled during active disease. The CDR3 region has the DNA TGCGCCAGCTCGACAGGGGACACCTACAATGAGCAGTTCTTC. It codes for CASSTGDTYNEQFF. The variable domain in full, with the rest retrieved from reference TRBV5-1 and TRBJ2-1, is KAGVTQTPRYLIKTRGQQVTLSCSPISGHRSVSWYQQTPGQGLQFLFEYFSETQRNKGNFPGRFSGRQFSNSRSEMNVSTLELGDSALYLCASSTGDTYNEQFFGPGTRLTVL.